This entry describes one TCR beta chain. The germline V gene has CDR1 SGDLS and CDR2 YYNGEE. V dropped 0 bases and J dropped 8 bases, with 12 bases sitting between them. CDR3 length equals 15 residues. This record belongs to a study of blood T cell repertoires in COVID-19. Study summary: The cDNA or gDNA used as material had been derived from T cells, B-cell-depleted T cells, or PBMCs.

Original handling: Estimation of nucleated cell counts was performed using reference gene primer amplification. Libraries were prepared by immunoSEQ multiplex PCR; TCRdb keeps only in-frame clonotypes and omits some of them. Clone size and V and J calls were adopted from that table, with D and trimming inferred from the DNA. The sample consists of 250,000 or so clones, about nine tenths of them appearing once. Seattle researchers signed up patients amid active infection and tracked them longitudinally. The TCR originated in a man aged 25 to 40 with COVID-19, enrolled during active disease. The material sequenced was peripheral blood. The chain carries TRBV9 and TRBJ1-6, with D perhaps matching TRBD1 (5 bases). The DNA for the CDR3 is TGTGCCAGCAGCGTAGAGCAGGGCAGCGATTCACCCCTCCACTTT. It specifies CASSVEQGSDSPLHF.